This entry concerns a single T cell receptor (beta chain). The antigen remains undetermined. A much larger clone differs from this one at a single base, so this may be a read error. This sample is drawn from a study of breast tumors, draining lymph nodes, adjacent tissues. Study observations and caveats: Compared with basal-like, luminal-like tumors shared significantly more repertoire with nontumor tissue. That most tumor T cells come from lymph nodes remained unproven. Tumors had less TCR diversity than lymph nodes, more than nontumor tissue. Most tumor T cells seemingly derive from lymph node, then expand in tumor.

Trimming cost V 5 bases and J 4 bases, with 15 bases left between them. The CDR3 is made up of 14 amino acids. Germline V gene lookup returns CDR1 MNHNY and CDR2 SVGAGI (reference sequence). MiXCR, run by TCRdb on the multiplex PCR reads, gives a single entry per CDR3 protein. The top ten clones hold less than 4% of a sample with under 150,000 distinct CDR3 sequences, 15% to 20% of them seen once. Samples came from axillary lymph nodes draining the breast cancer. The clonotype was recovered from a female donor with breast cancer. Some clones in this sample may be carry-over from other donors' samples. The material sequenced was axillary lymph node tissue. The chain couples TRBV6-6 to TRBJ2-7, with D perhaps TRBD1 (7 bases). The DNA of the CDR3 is TGTGCCAGCAGTCACCGACAGGGAGGATACGAGCAGTACTTC. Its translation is CASSHRQGGYEQYF.